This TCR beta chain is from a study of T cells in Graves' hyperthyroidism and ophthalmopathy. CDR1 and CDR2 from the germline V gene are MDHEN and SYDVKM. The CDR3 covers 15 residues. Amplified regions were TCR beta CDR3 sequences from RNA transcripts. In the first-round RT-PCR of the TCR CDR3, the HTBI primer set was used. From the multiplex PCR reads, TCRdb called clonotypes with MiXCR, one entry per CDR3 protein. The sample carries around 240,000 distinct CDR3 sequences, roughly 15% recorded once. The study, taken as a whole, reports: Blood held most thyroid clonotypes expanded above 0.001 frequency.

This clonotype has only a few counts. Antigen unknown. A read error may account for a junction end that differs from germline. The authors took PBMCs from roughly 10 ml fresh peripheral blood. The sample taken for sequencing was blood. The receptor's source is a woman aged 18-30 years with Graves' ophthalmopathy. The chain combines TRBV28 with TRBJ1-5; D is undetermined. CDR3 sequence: CAGSNGRDSNQPQHF. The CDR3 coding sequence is TGTGCCGGCAGTAATGGGCGGGATAGCAATCAGCCCCAGCATTTT.